This TCR beta chain was sequenced for a study of CD8 T cells in ankylosing spondylitis (dated by TCRdb to 2017 to 2019). Study-wide context: The study set out to find disease-linked TCR variants by profiling T cell receptor beta repertoires in ankylosing spondylitis patients and healthy donors. In total, the full study cohort was made up of some 110 healthy donors and some 26 ankylosing spondylitis patients. Peripheral blood samples were taken, and synovial fluid was additionally collected from ankylosing spondylitis patients. Findings and caveats that apply to the study as a whole: Blood from ankylosing spondylitis patients appeared to be characterized by a TCR beta motif made up of 8 or 9 highly homologous amino acid variants. Some motif variants had previously been reported in the synovial fluid and blood of reactive arthritis patients, which suggests shared mechanisms of disease initiation. The disease-linked clones had a CD8+ phenotype and were found at relatively low frequencies in peripheral blood. The disease-linked clones were reported as significantly enriched in matched synovial fluid samples from ankylosing spondylitis patients.

With regard to this clonotype: Its antigen is still unknown. Base qualities were left out, and no much larger clone turns up one base away.

TCRdb shows the sequencer as Illumina HiSeq 2500. TCR beta libraries were prepared by quantitative 5'-RACE with molecular barcodes. Processing in the source paper ran as follows. Disease-linked TCR variants were identified with a new computational method built on a probabilistic model of VDJ rearrangement. The public sequencing data were trimmed at Q25 with fastp and processed into clonotypes with MiXCR by TCRdb, which kept only in-frame beta chains. Rows are combined by CDR3 protein, so each entry shows the most common genes and DNA. These V and J calls are TCRdb output, not the study's own analysis. The sample data list some 220,000 distinct CDR3 sequences, and just under 7.5% of these were observed just once. Over 12% of the sample rests with the top ten. The CDR3 contains 15 residues, cysteine and phenylalanine counted. Here the CDR3 DNA is all that survives: 45 bases in frame from base 1. The V and J ends are trimmed by 2 bases and 5 bases, leaving 15 bases between them. Taken from the germline V gene, the CDR1 and CDR2 loops are SGHVS and FQNEAQ.

The receptor comes from a male donor with ankylosing spondylitis. In this chain, TRBV7-8 is recombined with TRBJ1-2; matching of 5 bases hints at TRBD1 as the D gene. The sequencing input was blood, either unsorted or a sorted T cell fraction (not recorded which). The bases read TGTGCCAGCAGCTTACAGGGTACTGGCCTTTATGGCTACACCTTC. Protein translation: CASSLQGTGLYGYTF.